A selection of T cell receptor beta chains follows, all from one sample in a study of cytomegalovirus exposure and HLA in healthy donors. Only in-frame clones appear in the TCRdb table, and some are missing; sequencing was by immunoSEQ multiplex PCR. Here the sample spans some 38,000 clones, roughly three quarters being singletons. Sequenced input: PBMCs. These receptor sequences come from a man between 35 and 55 years old in good health and CMV-seronegative. The CDR3 runs from the conserved cysteine through the conserved F or W. The D gene is left open where the match is weak. Expanded clones get a size class; other rows say once, few or many, or leave the size out.

D gene,V gene,J gene,clone size,CDR3 DNA,CDR3 protein
TRBD1,TRBV10-3,TRBJ1-4,NA,TGTGCCATCACCTCGCGACAGGGGGGTGAAAAACTGTTTTTT,CAITSRQGGEKLFF
NA,TRBV20-1,TRBJ1-2,NA,TGCAGTTTAATCAGGGATTATGGCTACACCTTC,CSLIRDYGYTF
NA,TRBV6-5,TRBJ2-7,NA,TGTGCCAGCAGCCGAGGGTTCGAGGGCGAGCAGTACTTC,CASSRGFEGEQYF
NA,TRBV29-1,TRBJ2-3,NA,TGCAGCGTTGCCGGGTTTTACACAGATACGCAGTATTTT,CSVAGFYTDTQYF
TRBD1,TRBV5-1,TRBJ2-1,NA,TGCGCCAGCAGCTCCGGACAGGGGGTCCGTAATGAGCAGTTCTTC,CASSSGQGVRNEQFF
NA,TRBV5-4,TRBJ2-1,few,TGTGCCAGCAGCTGGGCCCCCCGAACCTCATCCTACAATGAGCAGTTCTTC,CASSWAPRTSSYNEQFF
NA,TRBV25-1,TRBJ1-1,NA,TGTGCCAGCAGTTCCCCGGGGATCCGCAAGGCTTTCTTT,CASSSPGIRKAFF
TRBD1,TRBV6-5,TRBJ1-5,NA,TGTGCCAGCAGTGGGGACAGGAGGAGCAATCAGCCCCAGCATTTT,CASSGDRRSNQPQHF
NA,TRBV4-2,TRBJ2-5,NA,TGTGCCAGCAGCCAAGAAACCTCGCAGGGGGGTGTAGAGACCCAGTACTTC,CASSQETSQGGVETQYF
NA,TRBV6-5,TRBJ1-6,NA,TGTGCCAGCAGTGTACAGGGTAATTCACCCCTCCACTTT,CASSVQGNSPLHF
NA,TRBV5-1,TRBJ1-2,few,TGCGCCAGCAGCGTAACAGGGTCCCTAAACTATGGCTACACCTTC,CASSVTGSLNYGYTF
TRBD1,TRBV4-1,TRBJ1-1,NA,TGCGCCAGCAGCCAACCGCGGGACAGGGTCGGAGCGAAGAACACTGAAGCTTTCTTT,CASSQPRDRVGAKNTEAFF
TRBD1,TRBV6-1,TRBJ1-5,NA,TGTGCCAGCAGTCCGACAGGGAAAGGACAGCCCCAGCATTTT,CASSPTGKGQPQHF
TRBD1,TRBV6-4,TRBJ1-2,NA,TGTGCCAGCAGCGGAGAGACAGGGCTCGGGGGCTACACCTTC,CASSGETGLGGYTF
NA,TRBV7-8,TRBJ1-1,once,TGTGCCAGCAGCTTATCCAGGGGCGCGGGCACTGAAGCTTTCTTT,CASSLSRGAGTEAFF